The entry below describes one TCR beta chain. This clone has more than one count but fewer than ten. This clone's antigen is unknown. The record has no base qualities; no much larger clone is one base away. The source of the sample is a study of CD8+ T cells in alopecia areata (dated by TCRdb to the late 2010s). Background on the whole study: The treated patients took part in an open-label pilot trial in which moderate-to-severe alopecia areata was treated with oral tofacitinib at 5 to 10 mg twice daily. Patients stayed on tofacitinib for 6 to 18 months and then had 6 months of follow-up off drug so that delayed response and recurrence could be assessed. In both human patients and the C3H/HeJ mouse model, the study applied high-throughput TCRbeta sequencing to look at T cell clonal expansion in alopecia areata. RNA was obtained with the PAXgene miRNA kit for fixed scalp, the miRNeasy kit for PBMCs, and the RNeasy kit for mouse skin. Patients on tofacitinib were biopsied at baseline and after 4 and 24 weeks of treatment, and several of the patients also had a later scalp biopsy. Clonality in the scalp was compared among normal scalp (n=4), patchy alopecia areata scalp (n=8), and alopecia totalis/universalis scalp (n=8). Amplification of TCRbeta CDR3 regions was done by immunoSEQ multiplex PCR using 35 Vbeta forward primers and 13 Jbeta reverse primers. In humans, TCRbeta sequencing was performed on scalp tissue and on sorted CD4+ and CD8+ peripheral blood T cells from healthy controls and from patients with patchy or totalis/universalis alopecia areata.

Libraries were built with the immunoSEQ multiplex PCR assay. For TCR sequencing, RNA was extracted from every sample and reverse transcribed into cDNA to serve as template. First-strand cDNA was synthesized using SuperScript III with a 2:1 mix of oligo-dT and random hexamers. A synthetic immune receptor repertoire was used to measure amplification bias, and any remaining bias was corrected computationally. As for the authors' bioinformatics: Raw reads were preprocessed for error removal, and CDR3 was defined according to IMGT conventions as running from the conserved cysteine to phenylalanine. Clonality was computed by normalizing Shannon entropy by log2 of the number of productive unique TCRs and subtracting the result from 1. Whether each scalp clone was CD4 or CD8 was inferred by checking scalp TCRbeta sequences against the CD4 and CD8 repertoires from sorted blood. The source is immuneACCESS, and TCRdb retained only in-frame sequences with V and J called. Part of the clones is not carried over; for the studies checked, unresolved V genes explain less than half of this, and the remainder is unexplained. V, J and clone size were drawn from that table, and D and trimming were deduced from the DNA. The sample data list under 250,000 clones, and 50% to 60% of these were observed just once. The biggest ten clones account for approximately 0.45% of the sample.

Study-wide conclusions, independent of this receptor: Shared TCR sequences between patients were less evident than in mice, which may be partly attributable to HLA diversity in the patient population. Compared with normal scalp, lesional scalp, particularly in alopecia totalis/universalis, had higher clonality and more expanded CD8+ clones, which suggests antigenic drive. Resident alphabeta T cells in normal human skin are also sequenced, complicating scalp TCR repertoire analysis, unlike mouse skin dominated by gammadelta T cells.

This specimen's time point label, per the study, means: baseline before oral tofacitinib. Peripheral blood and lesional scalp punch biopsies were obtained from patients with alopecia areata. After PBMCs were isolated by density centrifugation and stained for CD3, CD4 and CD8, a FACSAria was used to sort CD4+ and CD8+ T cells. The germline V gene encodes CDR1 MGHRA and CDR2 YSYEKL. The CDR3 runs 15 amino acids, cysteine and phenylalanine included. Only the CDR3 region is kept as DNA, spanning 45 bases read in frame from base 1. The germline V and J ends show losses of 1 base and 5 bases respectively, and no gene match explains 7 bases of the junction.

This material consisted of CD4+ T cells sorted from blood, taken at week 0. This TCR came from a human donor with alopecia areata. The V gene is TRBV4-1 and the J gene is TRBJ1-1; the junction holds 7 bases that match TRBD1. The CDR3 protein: CASSQAYRGRTEAFF. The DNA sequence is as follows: TGCGCCAGCAGCCAAGCATACAGGGGACGAACTGAAGCTTTCTTT.